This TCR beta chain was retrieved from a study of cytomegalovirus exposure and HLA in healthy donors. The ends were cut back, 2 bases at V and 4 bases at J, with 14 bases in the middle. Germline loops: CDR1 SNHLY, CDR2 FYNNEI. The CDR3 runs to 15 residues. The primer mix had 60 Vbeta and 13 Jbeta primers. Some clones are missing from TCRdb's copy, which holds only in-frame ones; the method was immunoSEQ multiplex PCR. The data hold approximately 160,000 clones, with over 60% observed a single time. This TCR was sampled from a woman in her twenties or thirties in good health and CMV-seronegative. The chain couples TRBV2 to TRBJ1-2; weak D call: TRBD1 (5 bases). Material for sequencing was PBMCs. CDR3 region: CASSELGGSPYGYTF. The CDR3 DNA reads TGTGCCAGCAGTGAATTGGGGGGGTCGCCCTATGGCTACACCTTC.